A single sample is the source of the 14 T cell receptor beta chains below, sequenced in a study of blood T cell repertoires in COVID-19. The protocol was immunoSEQ multiplex PCR, while the TCRdb copy is restricted to in-frame clones and leaves out a portion. There are roughly 110,000 clones in the sample; roughly two thirds occur only once, and approximately 0.9% lies in the top ten. Sequencing input: peripheral blood. The receptors stem from a human donor with acute or convalescent COVID-19. The donor label of this sample is uncertain.

The chain joins TRBV28 to TRBJ2-3; perhaps TRBD1 as D (6 bases). The length of the CDR3 is 15 residues. The germline V and J ends were trimmed by 6 bases and 2 bases, with 15 bases remaining between them. Germline CDR1 MDHEN, CDR2 SYDVKM. CDR3 protein: CASRSWAGATDTQYF. The CDR3 DNA follows: TGTGCCAGCAGAAGCTGGGCAGGGGCCACAGATACGCAGTATTTT.

The chain combines TRBV19 with TRBJ2-3; 12 bases match TRBD2. The CDR3 contains 19 residues. The V gene's germline CDR1 is LNHDA and CDR2 SQIVND (reference sequence). After removal of 5 bases from V and 6 bases from J, the junction contained 18 bases not matched to a gene. CDR3 region: CASSSTSGGRSKEKDTQYF. CDR3 in DNA: TGTGCCAGTAGTTCAACTAGCGGGGGGCGAAGTAAAGAAAAGGATACGCAGTATTTT.

This clone was counted between two and nine times. This chain joins TRBV28 and TRBJ2-7; 8 bases are a match to TRBD1. The J segment lost 2 bases and the V segment lost 2 bases, leaving 2 bases of the junction unmatched. CDR1 is MDHEN and CDR2 is SYDVKM in the germline V gene. The length of the CDR3 is 14 residues. The CDR3 sequence: CASSLRQGTYEQYF. DNA for the CDR3: TGTGCCAGCAGTTTACGACAGGGGACCTACGAGCAGTACTTC.

The J gene is TRBJ2-1, the V gene TRBV14, with TRBD2 identical over 9 bases. Germline CDR1 is SGHDN and CDR2 is FVKESK. Trimming removed 3 bases from V and 5 bases from J; junction bases left unmatched: 5. This CDR3 comprises 15 residues. The CDR3 region is CASSQLAGANNEQFF. The CDR3 nucleotides are TGTGCCAGCAGCCAGTTAGCGGGGGCCAACAATGAGCAGTTCTTC.

The genes are TRBV6-5 and TRBJ2-7; possibly TRBD1 for D (6 bases). The germline V gene has CDR1 MNHEY and CDR2 SVGAGI. The CDR3 loop spans 15 amino acids. The germline V and J ends were trimmed by 2 bases and 6 bases, with 17 bases remaining between them. CDR3 in amino acids: CASSYSGHRASEQYV. The CDR3 region has the DNA TGTGCCAGCAGTTACAGTGGGCACAGGGCCAGCGAGCAGTACGTC.

The rearrangement links TRBV7-9 to TRBJ1-6; D perhaps matches TRBD1 (5 bases). Germline CDR1 and CDR2: SEHNR and FQNEAQ (reference sequence). Deletions cut 3 bases from V and 10 bases from J, with 13 bases between. This CDR3 contains 14 residues. The CDR3 coding sequence is TGTGCCAGCAGCTTTGGGCAGGGTAGCTCACCCCTCCACTTT. Protein product: CASSFGQGSSPLHF.

This chain joins TRBV4-1 and TRBJ1-2; D is undetermined. V lost 2 bases, J lost 5 bases, and 15 bases lay in between. The CDR3 has 15 amino acids. Germline-derived CDR1 and CDR2 are MGHRA and YSYEKL. CDR3 sequence: CASSQRNSPIYGYTF. The CDR3 bases are TGCGCCAGCAGCCAACGCAACTCCCCCATTTATGGCTACACCTTC.

This chain uses TRBV28 with TRBJ1-5; TRBD1 agrees at 7 bases. With V trimmed by 11 bases and J by 6 bases, 13 bases remained unmatched. This CDR3 spans 14 amino acids. Germline CDR1 MDHEN, CDR2 SYDVKM. CDR3 nucleotides: TGTGCCTCCCGGGAGGGGGCTGGGGTTCAGCCCCAGCATTTT. Translating gives CASREGAGVQPQHF. The full variable domain, rest sourced from reference TRBV28 and TRBJ1-5, is DVKVTQSSRYLVKRTGEKVFLECVQDMDHENMFWYRQDPGLGLRLIYFSYDVKMKEKGDIPEGYSVSREKKERFSLILESASTNQTSMYLCASREGAGVQPQHFGDGTRLSIL.

The chain recombines TRBV29-1 with TRBJ2-5, with D perhaps matching TRBD2 (6 bases). Trimming took 4 bases from V and 9 from J, leaving 15 bases between them. The CDR3 is 12 amino acids. Germline CDR1 SQVTM, CDR2 ANQGSEA. The CDR3 spells CSVVTSNTAQYF. CDR3 nucleotide sequence: TGCAGCGTTGTTACTAGCAATACGGCCCAGTACTTC.

The V gene is TRBV7-9, the J gene TRBJ1-2; D remains unclear. V lost 1 base, J lost 8 bases, and 14 bases lay in between. CDR1 SEHNR and CDR2 FQNEAQ come from the germline V gene (reference sequence). The CDR3 totals 14 residues. CDR3 amino acids: CASSLEGQLRGYTF. The CDR3 region has the DNA TGTGCCAGCAGCTTAGAAGGCCAGTTGAGGGGCTACACCTTC.

The CDR3 region is CASSTIEGQGAHNYGYTF. The CDR3 region has the DNA TGTGCCAGTAGTACGATCGAGGGACAGGGGGCTCATAACTATGGCTACACCTTC. The rearrangement uses TRBV19 and TRBJ1-2; TRBD1 agrees at 12 bases. CDR1 and CDR2 (germline): LNHDA, SQIVND (reference sequence). The junction had 10 bases not matched to a gene; V was cut back by 4 bases and J by 1 base. The CDR3 consists of 18 residues.

The chain uses TRBV11-2 and TRBJ2-2; 14 nucleotides align to TRBD2. CDR1 and CDR2 from the germline V gene are SGHAT and FQNNGV. Unmatched junction bases numbered 7, after V lost 3 bases and J lost 4 bases. The CDR3 is 18 amino acids. The CDR3 bases are TGTGCCAGCAGCTTTGAGACTAGCGGGGGGGCAAGCACCGGGGAGCTGTTTTTT. This translates into CASSFETSGGASTGELFF.

Note on this clone: Other DNA sequences in this specimen translate into the identical CDR3. V and J are TRBV5-1 and TRBJ1-4; D unresolved. Trimming took 0 bases from V and 3 from J, leaving 6 bases between them. Germline V gene data show CDR1 as SGHRS and CDR2 as YFSETQ. This CDR3 region has 14 residues. Here the CDR3 DNA reads TGCGCCAGCAGCTTGGGGTCGGCTAATGAAAAACTGTTTTTT. As protein: CASSLGSANEKLFF.

The chain recombines TRBV5-1 with TRBJ2-6; no firm D call. Germline V gene data show CDR1 as SGHRS and CDR2 as YFSETQ. CDR3 size: 11 residues. Trimming took 2 bases from V and 9 from J, leaving 3 bases between them. CDR3 nucleotide sequence: TGCGCCAGCAGCTTCAACAACGTCCTGACTTTC. Encoded protein: CASSFNNVLTF.